The clone carrying this T cell receptor beta chain was observed a handful of times. These data are taken from a study of identical twins. The authors used template switching to add a universal primer site and gave cDNA unique molecular identifiers. TCRdb passed the 5' RACE reads through MiXCR, listing each CDR3 protein once. The table lists under 900,000 distinct CDR3 sequences, 9% to 15% of them singletons. There are 14 residues in the CDR3. CDR1 and CDR2 (germline): MNHEY, SMNVEV (reference sequence). With V trimmed by 6 bases and J by 5 bases, 9 bases remained unmatched. The data also belong to a second study, concerning yellow fever vaccine responses in identical twins.

V and J are TRBV27 and TRBJ2-5, with 7 bases identical to TRBD1. Sequences were obtained from PBMCs. The TCR comes from a woman aged 18-30 years in good health. The CDR3 reads CASSYSRQGETQYF. The CDR3 coding sequence is TGTGCCAGCAGCTACAGTCGACAGGGCGAGACCCAGTACTTC.